Below, 30 T cell receptor beta chains from the same sample are listed, as sequenced in a study of T cell responses to AZD1222 COVID-19 vaccine. Profiling relied on immunoSEQ multiplex PCR, and the TCRdb table lists in-frame clones only, not all of them. The sample has about 97,000 clones, 86% seen once. The starting material was peripheral blood, obtained on day 0 of AZD1222 vaccination. These receptors all come from an adult in good health.

The rearrangement links TRBV2 to TRBJ1-4, with D unresolved. Germline V gene sequence: CDR1 SNHLY, CDR2 FYNNEI. The V end lost 7 bases, the J end lost 0 bases, and 9 bases lay between the germline ends. This CDR3 has 14 amino acids. In nucleotides, the CDR3 is TGTGCCAGCACGGAAGATCCAACTAATGAAAAACTGTTTTTT. Translation gives CASTEDPTNEKLFF.

The rearrangement links TRBV3-1 (or the pseudogene TRBV3-2) to TRBJ2-7; 9 positions match TRBD2. V gave up 0 bases and J gave up 2 bases; unmatched junction bases: 5. The CDR3 loop spans 16 amino acids. Per the germline V gene, CDR1 is LGHDT and CDR2 is YNNKEL (reference sequence). The CDR3, as DNA: TGTGCCAGCAGCCAAGACCTAGCGGGAAGAACCTACGAGCAGTACTTC. Its translation is CASSQDLAGRTYEQYF.

The chain recombines TRBV7-2 with TRBJ1-1, with D possibly matching TRBD1 (6 bases). The germline CDR1 and CDR2 sequences are SGHTA and FQGNSA. The CDR3 is 15 residues long. Trimming took 5 bases from V and 7 from J, leaving 20 bases between them. The CDR3 DNA reads as TGTGCCAGCAGCCTCCAAGGGGGGCGTTATGGTGAAGCTTTCTTT. Protein product: CASSLQGGRYGEAFF. The full variable domain, rest sourced from reference TRBV7-2 and TRBJ1-1, is GAGVSQSPSNKVTEKGKDVELRCDPISGHTALYWYRQSLGQGLEFLIYFQGNSAPDKSGLPSDRFSAERTGGSVSTLTIQRTQQEDSAVYLCASSLQGGRYGEAFFGQGTRLTVV.

The chain joins TRBV7-9 to TRBJ1-1; D may be TRBD1 (5 bases). This CDR3 is built from 14 residues. Trimming removed 6 bases at V and 1 base at J, with 12 bases between. CDR1 and CDR2 from the germline V gene are SEHNR and FQNEAQ (reference sequence). CDR3 sequence reads: CASRNRDRNTEAFF. CDR3 coding DNA: TGTGCCAGCAGGAATCGGGACCGGAACACTGAAGCTTTCTTT.

The V and J genes are TRBV4-1 and TRBJ2-1; TRBD2 matches at 14 bases. The CDR3 length is 18 residues. V shed 2 bases and J 9 bases; nucleotides not matched to a gene: 12. The germline V gene has CDR1 MGHRA and CDR2 YSYEKL. In DNA, the CDR3 is TGCGCCAGCAGCCAATTTCAAAGAGGGACTAGCGGGAGTGGTGAGCAGTTCTTC. Protein product: CASSQFQRGTSGSGEQFF.

This chain joins TRBV4-2 and TRBJ1-1; the D is unclear. This CDR3 comprises 16 residues. V was shortened by 4 bases and J by 1 base, with 16 bases between the two germline ends. Germline CDR1 reads LGHNA; CDR2 reads YNFKEQ. The CDR3 sequence: CASSPTVTLTNTEAFF. In DNA form, the CDR3 reads TGTGCCAGCAGCCCAACAGTCACCTTAACGAACACTGAAGCTTTCTTT.

The chain has TRBV11-2 and TRBJ1-2, with 9 bases lining up with TRBD1. The CDR3 is made up of 16 amino acids. Germline V gene sequence: CDR1 SGHAT, CDR2 FQNNGV. V dropped 5 bases and J dropped 6; count of bases not matched to a gene: 13. The CDR3 nucleotides are TGTGCCAGCAGCCTGGACCATAGGGACAGGGAAAATGGCTACACCTTC. Its protein is CASSLDHRDRENGYTF.

The gene calls are TRBV27 and TRBJ1-2, with unresolved D. The CDR3 runs to 14 residues. V lost 6 bases and J lost 3, with 14 bases in between. Germline V gives CDR1 MNHEY, CDR2 SMNVEV (reference sequence). The CDR3 nucleotides read TGTGCCAGCAGGGGTTTCAAGGATTACTATGGCTACACCTTC. Translated, it gives CASRGFKDYYGYTF.

The chain employs TRBV6-2 or TRBV6-3 and TRBJ1-1; D remains ambiguous. CDR3 length equals 15 residues. CDR1 and CDR2 from the germline V gene are MNHEY and SVGEGT. Trimming removed 5 bases at V and 3 bases at J, with 16 bases between. The CDR3 sequence: CASSTTRVSDTEAFF. CDR3 sequence (DNA): TGTGCCAGCAGTACAACCCGGGTATCGGACACTGAAGCTTTCTTT.

J is TRBJ2-2 and V is TRBV27; 9 bases are a match to TRBD1. CDR1 MNHEY and CDR2 SMNVEV come from the germline V gene (reference sequence). The CDR3 loop spans 18 amino acids. Trimming took 1 base from V and 7 from J; bases not matched to a gene: 13. The CDR3: CASSLLVGGQGRYGELFF. Written as DNA, the CDR3 is TGTGCCAGCAGTTTATTGGTGGGTGGACAGGGGAGGTACGGGGAGCTGTTTTTT.

The chain uses TRBV5-4 and TRBJ2-5; D uncertain. V gave up 2 bases and J gave up 5 bases, with 16 bases separating them. Per the germline V gene, CDR1 is SGHNT and CDR2 is YYREEE (reference sequence). The CDR3 sequence is 15 residues long. CDR3 loop: CASSFDRKGTETQYF. The CDR3 coding sequence is TGTGCCAGCAGCTTTGACCGGAAGGGTACGGAGACCCAGTACTTC.

V gene TRBV6-2 or TRBV6-3 combines with J gene TRBJ2-7, with 7 bases matching TRBD2. Trimming cost V 0 bases and J 4 bases; bases outside gene matches: 9. The CDR3 runs 16 residues. Germline V CDR1 and CDR2: MNHEY, SVGEGT. Written as DNA, the CDR3 is TGTGCCAGCAGTTACTCAGGGGCGGGAGTGGAGTACGAGCAGTACTTC. Its protein product is CASSYSGAGVEYEQYF.

This chain connects TRBV12-3 or TRBV12-4 to TRBJ2-1; D perhaps matches TRBD2 (6 bases). CDR3 length equals 13 residues. Trimming pared 7 bases from V and 10 bases from J, leaving 17 bases between. The CDR3 here is CASNTHPGREQFF. In DNA, the CDR3 is TGTGCCAGCAACACCCATCCAGGGAGGGAGCAGTTCTTC.

The chain couples TRBV7-3 to TRBJ2-2, with 12 bases matching TRBD1. The ends lost 2 bases at V and 10 bases at J; junction bases unmatched: 8. Germline V lookup: CDR1 SGHTA, CDR2 FQGTGA. This CDR3 is built from 16 residues. The CDR3 is CASSLDGTGGVEELFF. The CDR3 DNA reads as TGTGCCAGCAGCTTAGACGGGACAGGGGGCGTGGAGGAGCTGTTTTTT.

The chain employs TRBV25-1 and TRBJ2-7; TRBD1 aligns across 9 bases. This CDR3 spans 13 amino acids. The germline V gene has CDR1 MGHDK and CDR2 SYGVNS. V trimming: 6 bases; J trimming: 5 bases; junction bases outside the gene matches: 5. The CDR3 protein is CASRGQGMNEQYF. As DNA, the CDR3 is TGTGCCAGCAGGGGACAGGGTATGAACGAGCAGTACTTC.

The chain couples TRBV9 to TRBJ2-5; D is possibly TRBD1 or TRBD2 (5 bases each). The V end lost 0 bases, the J end lost 5 bases, and 17 bases lay between the germline ends. There are 16 residues in the CDR3. Germline V gene lookup returns CDR1 SGDLS and CDR2 YYNGEE. The CDR3 nucleotides read TGTGCCAGCAGCGTAGAGCTCCGGGACGGATTTGAGACCCAGTACTTC. Translating it yields CASSVELRDGFETQYF.

The chain couples TRBV6-5 to TRBJ1-1; 7 bases fit TRBD1. Germline CDR1 reads MNHEY; CDR2 reads SVGAGI. This CDR3 is built from 14 residues. Losses at the gene ends were 2 bases for V and 5 bases for J; bases not matched to a gene: 5. This CDR3 is CASSYTRGKTEAFF. As DNA, the CDR3 is TGTGCCAGCAGTTACACCAGGGGGAAGACTGAAGCTTTCTTT.

The chain has TRBV27 and TRBJ1-2; D not certain. CDR1 is MNHEY and CDR2 is SMNVEV in the germline V gene (reference sequence). This CDR3 is built from 18 residues. V lost 6 bases and J 4 bases, leaving 27 bases between the germline ends. For the CDR3, the DNA is TGTGCCAGCAGCCCCATGCCGTCCGCGGCGGTGGGGTTCTATGGCTACACCTTC. It is translated as CASSPMPSAAVGFYGYTF.

The V and J genes are TRBV28 and TRBJ2-3; weak D call: TRBD2 (6 bases). Trimming left V 3 bases short and J 5 bases short, with 18 bases between. Germline CDR1 is MDHEN and CDR2 is SYDVKM. This CDR3 spans 16 amino acids. CDR3 loop: CASSLINSLGGDTQYF. In DNA, the CDR3 is TGTGCCAGCAGTTTGATCAACTCCCTGGGGGGAGATACGCAGTATTTT.

V is TRBV30 and J is TRBJ1-1; TRBD1 matches 7 bases. Germline-derived CDR1 and CDR2 are GTSNPN and SVGIG (reference sequence). CDR3 length: 14 amino acids. V gave up 5 bases and J gave up 5 bases; unmatched junction bases: 11. The CDR3 DNA follows: TGTGCCTGGCAAAGACAGGGAGGTCGAACTGAAGCTTTCTTT. Residues: CAWQRQGGRTEAFF.

This chain joins TRBV28 and TRBJ1-2; 7 bases map to TRBD1. The CDR3 runs to 13 residues. The junction had 5 bases not matched to a gene; V was cut back by 10 bases and J by 0 bases. Germline loops: CDR1 MDHEN, CDR2 SYDVKM. CDR3 DNA: TGTGCCACCATACAGGGGTCTAACTATGGCTACACCTTC. It is translated as CATIQGSNYGYTF.

V gene TRBV12-3 or TRBV12-4 combines with J gene TRBJ1-2, with TRBD1 as a possible D gene (6 bases). V was shortened by 5 bases and J by 8 bases, with 12 bases between the two germline ends. The CDR3 sequence is 12 residues long. The CDR3 sequence is CASSPTGRGYTF. CDR3 DNA: TGTGCCAGCAGTCCCACAGGGCGGGGCTACACCTTC.

The V gene is TRBV29-1, the J gene TRBJ2-7; weak D call: TRBD1 (6 bases). Trimming removed 6 bases at V and 0 bases at J, with 24 bases between. The CDR3 has 17 amino acids. Germline V gene lookup returns CDR1 SQVTM and CDR2 ANQGSEA. The CDR3 sequence: CSVPKWGPQGNSYEQYF. The CDR3 DNA is TGCAGCGTACCCAAATGGGGCCCACAGGGTAACTCCTACGAGCAGTACTTC.

The chain couples TRBV29-1 to TRBJ1-1, with 9 bases aligning to TRBD1. V lost 2 bases and J lost 5; bases outside the gene matches: 6. In germline, CDR1 is SQVTM, CDR2 ANQGSEA. The CDR3 runs to 14 residues. In nucleotides, the CDR3 is TGCAGCGTTGAACCCCGGGACAGGGATACTGAAGCTTTCTTT. It is translated as CSVEPRDRDTEAFF.

The chain employs TRBV19 and TRBJ1-2; D call uncertain. The CDR3 consists of 13 residues. Per germline, CDR1 LNHDA and CDR2 SQIVND (reference sequence). Deletions cut 3 bases from V and 6 bases from J, with 11 bases between. The CDR3 DNA reads as TGTGCCAGTAGTATGGCGGTCTTCAATGGCTACACCTTC. Its protein is CASSMAVFNGYTF.

The chain links TRBV29-1 to TRBJ1-1, with a tentative D call TRBD1 (6 bases). CDR3 length equals 13 residues. Germline V lookup: CDR1 SQVTM, CDR2 ANQGSEA. Deletions cut 5 bases from V and 4 bases from J, with 14 bases between. The CDR3 DNA follows: TGCAGCGTTTCGGAACAGGGTTCCACTGAAGCTTTCTTT. As protein: CSVSEQGSTEAFF.

The rearrangement uses TRBV10-3 and TRBJ2-2, with TRBD2 identical over 12 bases. CDR1 and CDR2 (germline): ENHRY, SYGVKD. The CDR3 sequence is 21 residues long. V gave up 1 base and J gave up 0 bases; unmatched junction bases: 12. This CDR3 reads CAISELRLAGDKPANTGELFF. CDR3 nucleotide sequence: TGTGCCATCAGTGAGTTAAGACTAGCGGGAGACAAACCAGCGAACACCGGGGAGCTGTTTTTT.

This sequence joins TRBV7-2 and TRBJ2-7, with TRBD2 as a possible D gene (7 bases). This CDR3 contains 16 residues. The germline V gene encodes CDR1 SGHTA and CDR2 FQGNSA. V shed 5 bases and J shed 3 bases, with 20 bases lying between them. The CDR3 DNA is TGTGCCAGCAGCCAACTGCTAGGGGGGGGGATCTACGAGCAGTACTTC. It codes for CASSQLLGGGIYEQYF. The full variable domain, completed using reference TRBV7-2 and TRBJ2-7, is GAGVSQSPSNKVTEKGKDVELRCDPISGHTALYWYRQSLGQGLEFLIYFQGNSAPDKSGLPSDRFSAERTGGSVSTLTIQRTQQEDSAVYLCASSQLLGGGIYEQYFGPGTRLTVT.

V is TRBV6-4 and J is TRBJ2-2; D is uncertain. Per the germline V gene, CDR1 is MRHNA and CDR2 is SNTAGT. The ends were cut back, 5 bases at V and 3 bases at J, with 7 bases in the middle. This CDR3 has 13 amino acids. CDR3 DNA: TGTGCCAGCAGTCGAGGAGACACCGGGGAGCTGTTTTTT. Translated, it gives CASSRGDTGELFF.

This clone was detected once. The chain couples TRBV28 to TRBJ1-5, with 7 bases identical to TRBD1. This CDR3 spans 16 amino acids. Germline CDR1 MDHEN, CDR2 SYDVKM. V dropped 3 bases and J dropped 4; count of bases not matched to a gene: 9. CDR3 DNA: TGTGCCAGCAGTTTTGGGGGGGGACAGTCTAATCAGCCCCAGCATTTT. It is translated as CASSFGGGQSNQPQHF. The whole variable domain, remainder taken from reference TRBV28 and TRBJ1-5, is DVKVTQSSRYLVKRTGEKVFLECVQDMDHENMFWYRQDPGLGLRLIYFSYDVKMKEKGDIPEGYSVSREKKERFSLILESASTNQTSMYLCASSFGGGQSNQPQHFGDGTRLSIL.